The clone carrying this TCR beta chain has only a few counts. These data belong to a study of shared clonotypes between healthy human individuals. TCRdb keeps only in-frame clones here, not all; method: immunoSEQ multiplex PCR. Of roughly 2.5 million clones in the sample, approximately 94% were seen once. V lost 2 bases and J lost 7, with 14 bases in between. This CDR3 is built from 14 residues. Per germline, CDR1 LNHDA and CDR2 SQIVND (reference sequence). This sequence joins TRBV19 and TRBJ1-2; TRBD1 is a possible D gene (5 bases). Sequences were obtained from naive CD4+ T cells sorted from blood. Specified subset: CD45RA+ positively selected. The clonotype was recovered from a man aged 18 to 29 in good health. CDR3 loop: CASSILAAQGGYTF. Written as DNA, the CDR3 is TGTGCCAGTAGTATACTTGCGGCGCAGGGTGGCTACACCTTC. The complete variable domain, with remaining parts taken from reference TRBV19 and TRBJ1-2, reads DGGITQSPKYLFRKEGQNVTLSCEQNLNHDAMYWYRQDPGQGLRLIYYSQIVNDFQKGDIAEGYSVSREKKESFPLTVTSAQKNPTAFYLCASSILAAQGGYTFGSGTRLTVV.